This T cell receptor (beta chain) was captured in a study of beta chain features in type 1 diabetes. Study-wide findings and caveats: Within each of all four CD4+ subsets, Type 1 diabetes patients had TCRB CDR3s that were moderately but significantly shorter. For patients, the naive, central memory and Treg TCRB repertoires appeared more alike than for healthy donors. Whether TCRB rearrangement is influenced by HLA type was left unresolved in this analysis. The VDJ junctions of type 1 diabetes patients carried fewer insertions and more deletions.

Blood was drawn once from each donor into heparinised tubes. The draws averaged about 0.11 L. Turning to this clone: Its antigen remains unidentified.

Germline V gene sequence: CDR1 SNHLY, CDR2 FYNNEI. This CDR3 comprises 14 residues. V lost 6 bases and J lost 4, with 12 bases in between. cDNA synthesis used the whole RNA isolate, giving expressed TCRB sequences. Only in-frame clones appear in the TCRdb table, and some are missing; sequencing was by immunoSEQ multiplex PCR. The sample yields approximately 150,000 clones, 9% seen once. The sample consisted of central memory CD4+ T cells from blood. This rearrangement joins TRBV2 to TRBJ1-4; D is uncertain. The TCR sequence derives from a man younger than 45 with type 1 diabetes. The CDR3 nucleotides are TGTGCCAGCAGCGTGCTAAGAGATAATGAAAAACTGTTTTTT. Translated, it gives CASSVLRDNEKLFF.